This TCR beta chain was recorded in a study of identical twins. Study results and limitations: For cord blood, abundant beta clonotypes had fewer insertions, unlike memory repertoires, which showed none. Beta out-of-frame sequences displayed a weaker excess of sharing between twins. A cross-sectional statistical analysis, not follow-up of the same donors, supported the conclusions.

Unique molecular identifiers were present on cDNA, and template switching added a universal primer site. TCRdb reprocessed the 5' RACE reads via MiXCR and lists one record per CDR3 protein. The data hold 570,000 or so distinct CDR3 sequences, with more than 9% observed a single time. This clonotype was seen at least ten times. Its antigen is as yet unknown. The germline gives CDR1 SGHTA, CDR2 FQGNSA. CDR3 length: 15 residues. V shed 3 bases, J shed 4 bases, and the junction held 5 bases outside the gene matches. The same sample was also used in a study of yellow fever vaccine responses in identical twins.

The V call is TRBV7-2, the J call TRBJ2-1; TRBD2 matches 8 bases. The sequence was obtained from a woman aged 18-30 years in good health. The sample consisted of PBMCs. The CDR3 reads CASSFGTRIYNEQFF. The CDR3 DNA reads TGTGCCAGCAGCTTCGGGACTAGGATTTACAATGAGCAGTTCTTC.